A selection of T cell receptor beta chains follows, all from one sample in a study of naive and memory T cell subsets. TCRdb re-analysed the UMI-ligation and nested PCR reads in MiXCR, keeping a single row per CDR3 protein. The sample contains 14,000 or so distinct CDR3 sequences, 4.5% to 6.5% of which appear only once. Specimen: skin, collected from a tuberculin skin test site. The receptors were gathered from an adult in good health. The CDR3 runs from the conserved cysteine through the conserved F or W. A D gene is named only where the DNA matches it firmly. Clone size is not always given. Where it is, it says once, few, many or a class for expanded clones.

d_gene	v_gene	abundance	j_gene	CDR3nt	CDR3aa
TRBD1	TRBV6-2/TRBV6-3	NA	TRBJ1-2	TGTGCCAGCAGACCTCCGGGACAGGGATTTCATGGCTACACCTTC	CASRPPGQGFHGYTF
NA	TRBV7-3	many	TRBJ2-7	TGTGCCAGCAGTCCCGTTGGGGGGCGAGAGCAGTACTTC	CASSPVGGREQYF
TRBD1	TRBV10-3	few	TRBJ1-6	TGTGCCATCAGTGAGCAAAACAGGGGTTCACCCCTCCACTTT	CAISEQNRGSPLHF
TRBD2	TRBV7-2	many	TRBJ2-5	TGTGCCAGCAGCTTTAATAGGCGGGGGACGCAAGAGACCCAGTACTTC	CASSFNRRGTQETQYF
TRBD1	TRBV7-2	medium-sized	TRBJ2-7	TGTGCCAGCAGCTTAGCGAGATGGCAGGGGGCCTCCTACGAGCAGTACTTC	CASSLARWQGASYEQYF
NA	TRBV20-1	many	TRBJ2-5	TGCAGTACGGAGCCCCAAGAGACCCAGTACTTC	CSTEPQETQYF
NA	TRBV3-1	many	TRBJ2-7	TGTGCCAGCAGCCGGGCCTCCCCTGGCTCCTACGAGCAGTACTTC	CASSRASPGSYEQYF
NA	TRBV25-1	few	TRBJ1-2	TGTGCCAGCAGAAGGACGGATTACTATGGCTACACCTTC	CASRRTDYYGYTF
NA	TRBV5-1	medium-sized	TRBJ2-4	TGCGCCAGCAGCTTGGCCGGGGGCGAAAACATTCAGTACTTC	CASSLAGGENIQYF
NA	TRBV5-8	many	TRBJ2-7	TGTGCCAGCAGCCGCGGGGTGGGACACTACGAGCAGTACTTC	CASSRGVGHYEQYF